This T cell receptor (beta chain) comes out of a study of identical twins. This clonotype was picked up a small number of times. MiXCR, applied by TCRdb to the 5' RACE reads, yields one record per CDR3 protein. The data contain about 920,000 distinct CDR3 sequences, approximately 13% of them singletons. The germline V gene encodes CDR1 MNHNS and CDR2 SASEGT. The trim removed 6 bases at V and 4 bases at J, leaving 5 bases unmatched. This CDR3 is 15 amino acids long. The same data also contributed to another study, on yellow fever vaccine responses in identical twins.

Material for sequencing was PBMCs. This chain connects TRBV6-1 to TRBJ2-6; 8 nucleotides match TRBD1. This clonotype originated in a young woman in good health. CDR3 nucleotide sequence: TGTGCCAGCAGGAGACAGGGGACCGGGGCCAACGTCCTGACTTTC. Its protein is CASRRQGTGANVLTF.